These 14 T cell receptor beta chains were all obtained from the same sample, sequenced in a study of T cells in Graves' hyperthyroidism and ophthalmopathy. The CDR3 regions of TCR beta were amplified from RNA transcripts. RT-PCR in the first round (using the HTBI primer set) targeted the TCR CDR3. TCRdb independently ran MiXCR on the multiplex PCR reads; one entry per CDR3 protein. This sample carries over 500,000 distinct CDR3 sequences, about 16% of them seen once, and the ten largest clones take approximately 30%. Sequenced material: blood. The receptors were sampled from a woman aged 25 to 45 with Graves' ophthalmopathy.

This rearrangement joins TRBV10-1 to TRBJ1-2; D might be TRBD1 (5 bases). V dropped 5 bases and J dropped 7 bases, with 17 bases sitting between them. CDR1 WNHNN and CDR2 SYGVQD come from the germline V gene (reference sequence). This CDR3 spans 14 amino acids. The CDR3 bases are TGCGCCAGCAGTCAGGGTTTAATGAGGAGTGGCTACACCTTC. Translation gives CASSQGLMRSGYTF.

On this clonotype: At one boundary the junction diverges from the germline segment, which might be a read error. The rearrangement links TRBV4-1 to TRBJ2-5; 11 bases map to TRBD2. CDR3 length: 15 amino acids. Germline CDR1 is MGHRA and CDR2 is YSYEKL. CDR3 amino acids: CASSQLAGAQETQYF. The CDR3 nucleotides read TGTGCCAGCAGCCAACTAGCGGGAGCCCAAGAGACCCAGTACTTC.

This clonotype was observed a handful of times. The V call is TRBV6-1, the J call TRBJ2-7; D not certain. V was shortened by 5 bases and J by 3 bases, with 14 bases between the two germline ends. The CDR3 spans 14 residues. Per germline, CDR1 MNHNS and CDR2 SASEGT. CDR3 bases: TGTGCCAGCAGTCGCCCTTCGAACGTCTACGAGCAGTACTTC. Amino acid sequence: CASSRPSNVYEQYF.

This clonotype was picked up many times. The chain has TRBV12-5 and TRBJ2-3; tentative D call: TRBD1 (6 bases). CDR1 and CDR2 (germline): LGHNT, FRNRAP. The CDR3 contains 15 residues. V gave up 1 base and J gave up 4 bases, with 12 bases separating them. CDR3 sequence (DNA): TGTGCTAGTGGTTTGGGTACAGGGCCCTCAGATACGCAGTATTTT. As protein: CASGLGTGPSDTQYF. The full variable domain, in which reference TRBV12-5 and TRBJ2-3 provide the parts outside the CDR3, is DARVTQTPRHKVTEMGQEVTMRCQPILGHNTVFWYRQTMMQGLELLAYFRNRAPLDDSGMPKDRFSAEMPDATLATLKIQPSEPRDSAVYFCASGLGTGPSDTQYFGPGTRLTVL.

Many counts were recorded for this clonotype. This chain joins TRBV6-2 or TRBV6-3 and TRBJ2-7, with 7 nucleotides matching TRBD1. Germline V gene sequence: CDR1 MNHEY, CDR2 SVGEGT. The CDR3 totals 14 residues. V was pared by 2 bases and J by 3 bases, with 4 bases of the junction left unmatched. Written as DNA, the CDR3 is TGTGCCAGCAGTTACCAAGGGGACAGCTACGAGCAGTACTTC. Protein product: CASSYQGDSYEQYF.

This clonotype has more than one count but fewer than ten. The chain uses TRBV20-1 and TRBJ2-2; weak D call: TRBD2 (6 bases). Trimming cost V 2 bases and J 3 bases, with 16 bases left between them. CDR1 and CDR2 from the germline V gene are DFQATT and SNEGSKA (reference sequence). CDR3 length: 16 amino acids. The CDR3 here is CSARSPAGTDTGELFF. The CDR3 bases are TGCAGTGCTAGATCCCCTGCAGGGACTGACACCGGGGAGCTGTTTTTT.

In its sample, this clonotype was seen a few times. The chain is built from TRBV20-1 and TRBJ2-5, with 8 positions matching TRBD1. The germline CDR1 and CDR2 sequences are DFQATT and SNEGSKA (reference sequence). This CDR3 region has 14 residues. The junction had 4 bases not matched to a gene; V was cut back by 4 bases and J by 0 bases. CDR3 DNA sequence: TGCAGTGCTATTCGGACAGGGTACCAAGAGACCCAGTACTTC. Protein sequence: CSAIRTGYQETQYF.

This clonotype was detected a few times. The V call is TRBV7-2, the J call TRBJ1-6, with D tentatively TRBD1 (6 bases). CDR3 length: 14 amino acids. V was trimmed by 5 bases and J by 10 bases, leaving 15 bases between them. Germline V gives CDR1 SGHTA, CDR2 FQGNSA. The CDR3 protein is CASSPGDVGSPLHF. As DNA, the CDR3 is TGTGCCAGCAGCCCAGGGGATGTGGGCTCACCCCTCCACTTT.

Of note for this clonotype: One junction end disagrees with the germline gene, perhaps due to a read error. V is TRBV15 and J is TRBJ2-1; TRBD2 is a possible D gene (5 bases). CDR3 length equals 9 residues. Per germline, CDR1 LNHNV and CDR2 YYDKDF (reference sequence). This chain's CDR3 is CAYRAEQSF. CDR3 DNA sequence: TGTGCCTACCGAGCGGAGCAGTCCTTC.

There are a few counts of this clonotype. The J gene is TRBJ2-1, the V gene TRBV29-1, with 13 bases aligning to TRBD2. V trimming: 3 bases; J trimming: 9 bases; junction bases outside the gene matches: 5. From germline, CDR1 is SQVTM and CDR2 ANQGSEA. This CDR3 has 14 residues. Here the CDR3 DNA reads TGCAGCGTTGACGGGACTAGCGGGATCATTGAGCAGTTCTTC. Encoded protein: CSVDGTSGIIEQFF.

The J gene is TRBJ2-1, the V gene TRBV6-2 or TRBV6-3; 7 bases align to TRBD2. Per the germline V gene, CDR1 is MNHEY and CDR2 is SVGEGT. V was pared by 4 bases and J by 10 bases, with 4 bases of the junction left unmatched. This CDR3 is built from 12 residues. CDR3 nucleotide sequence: TGTGCCAGCAGTTTGGGGAGGGCGGAGCAGTTCTTC. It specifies CASSLGRAEQFF.

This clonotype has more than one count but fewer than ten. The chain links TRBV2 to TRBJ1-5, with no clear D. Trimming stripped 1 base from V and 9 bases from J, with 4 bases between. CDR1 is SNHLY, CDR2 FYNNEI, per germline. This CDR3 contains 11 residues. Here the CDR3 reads CASSEGVPQHF. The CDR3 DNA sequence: TGTGCCAGCAGTGAAGGGGTGCCCCAGCATTTT.

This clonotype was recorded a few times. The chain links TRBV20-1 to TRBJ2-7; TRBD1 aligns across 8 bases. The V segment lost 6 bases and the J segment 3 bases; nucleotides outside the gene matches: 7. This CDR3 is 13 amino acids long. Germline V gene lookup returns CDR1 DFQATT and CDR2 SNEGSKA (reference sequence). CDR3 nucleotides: TGCAGTGCCCCAATGGGACAGGTCTACGAGCAGTACTTC. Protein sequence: CSAPMGQVYEQYF.

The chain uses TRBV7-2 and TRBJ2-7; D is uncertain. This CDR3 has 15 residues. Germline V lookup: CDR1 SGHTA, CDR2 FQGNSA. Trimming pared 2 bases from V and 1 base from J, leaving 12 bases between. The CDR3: CASSLRFLGSYEQYF. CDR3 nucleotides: TGTGCCAGCAGCTTACGGTTTTTAGGGTCCTACGAGCAGTACTTC.